One TCR beta chain is described in this entry. This sample stems from a study of blood T cell repertoires in COVID-19. Method: immunoSEQ multiplex PCR; TCRdb's copy keeps in-frame clones and lacks some. The top ten hold about 25% of the sample, which has some 13,000 clones, 83% seen once. Germline V lookup: CDR1 SGHNT, CDR2 YENEEA. V was clipped by 0 bases and J by 2 bases; unmatched bases: 4. The CDR3 runs 16 residues. The chain combines TRBV11-3 with TRBJ2-1; 7 nucleotides line up with TRBD1. The receptor was derived from a man aged 35 to 55 with active or convalescent COVID-19. What was sequenced was peripheral blood. CDR3 coding DNA: TGTGCCAGCAGCTTAGAAGTAGGGGGCACCTACAATGAGCAGTTCTTC. Protein product: CASSLEVGGTYNEQFF.